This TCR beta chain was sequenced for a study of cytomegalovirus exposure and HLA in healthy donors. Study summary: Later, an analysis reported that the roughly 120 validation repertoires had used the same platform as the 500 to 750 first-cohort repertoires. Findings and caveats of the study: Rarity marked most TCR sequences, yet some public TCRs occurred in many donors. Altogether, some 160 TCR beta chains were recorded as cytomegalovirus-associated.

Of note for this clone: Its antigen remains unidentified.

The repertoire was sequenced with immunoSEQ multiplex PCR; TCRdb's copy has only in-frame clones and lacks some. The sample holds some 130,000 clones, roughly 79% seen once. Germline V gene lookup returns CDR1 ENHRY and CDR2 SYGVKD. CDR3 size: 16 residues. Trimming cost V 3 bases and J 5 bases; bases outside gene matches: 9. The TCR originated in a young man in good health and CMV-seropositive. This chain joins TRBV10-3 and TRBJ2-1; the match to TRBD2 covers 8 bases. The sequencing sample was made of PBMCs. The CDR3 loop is CAISDVTGGGNNEQFF. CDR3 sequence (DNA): TGTGCCATCAGTGATGTAACGGGAGGGGGAAACAATGAGCAGTTCTTC.